Given below is one T cell receptor beta chain in context. This sample was included in a study of blood T cell repertoires in COVID-19. Methods used by the authors: Using reference gene primer amplification, nucleated cell counts were estimated. TCRdb's copy holds only in-frame clones and misses some; the assay was immunoSEQ multiplex PCR. The D gene and trimming were derived from the DNA, and the V and J assignments and clone size from that table. The sample lists about 71,000 clones, 88% seen once, with roughly 2.4% in the top ten. With 1 base removed from V and 0 bases from J, the gap between germline ends came to 4 bases. The CDR3 contains 13 residues. The V gene's germline CDR1 is SGHDT and CDR2 YYEEEE.

Sequenced input: peripheral blood. This sequence joins TRBV5-6 and TRBJ1-2; D remains ambiguous. This receptor was taken from a human donor in a cohort sampled during active COVID-19. The CDR3 DNA is TGTGCCAGCAGCTTGACAGCTAACTATGGCTACACCTTC. It translates to CASSLTANYGYTF.